The 22 T cell receptor beta chains in this list originate from one sample, sequenced in a study of regulatory T cells in long-lasting Graves disease (dated by TCRdb to 2020 to 2022). Receptor amplification or capture employed multiplex PCR. The sequencer listed for this sample is Illumina HiSeq 4000. TCR beta libraries were built with iRepertoire HTBI primers and Arm-PCR amplification of CDR3 regions. TCRdb cleaned the public reads at Q25 with fastp, built clones with MiXCR and kept in-frame beta chains. A single entry per CDR3 protein holds the most common genes and DNA from its merged rows. A total of approximately 250,000 distinct CDR3 sequences appear in this sample, about 18% of them only once. Roughly 23% of the sample goes to the ten largest clones. Per the publication, the time point label means: newly diagnosed GD, antithyroid drugs for less than 3 months. For both TCR sequencing and RNA sequencing, RNA was extracted from PBMCs using TRIzol.

The sequencing here drew on peripheral blood mononuclear cells (PBMCs), taken at new diagnosis, from a patient treated with antithyroid drugs. Receptor source: a female donor with Graves disease.

This clonotype has a count of ten or more. This sequence joins TRBV6-1 and TRBJ1-2; D ambiguous. This CDR3 has 11 amino acids. V lost 6 bases and J 5 bases, leaving 7 bases between the germline ends. Germline V gene sequence: CDR1 MNHNS, CDR2 SASEGT. The CDR3 loop reads CASSFGYGYTF. The DNA for the CDR3 is TGTGCCAGCAGCTTCGGATATGGCTACACCTTC.

This chain links TRBV25-1 with TRBJ2-2; D assignment may be TRBD1 or TRBD2 (5 bases each). This CDR3 has 13 amino acids. CDR1 is MGHDK and CDR2 is SYGVNS in the germline V gene. The V gene lost 1 base and the J gene lost 5 bases, with 5 bases spanning the gap. The CDR3 DNA sequence: TGTGCCAGCAGTGAATGGGGGACCGGGGAGCTGTTTTTT. Its translation is CASSEWGTGELFF. Variable domain in full (rest from reference TRBV25-1 and TRBJ2-2): EADIYQTPRYLVIGTGKKITLECSQTMGHDKMYWYQQDPGMELHLIHYSYGVNSTEKGDLSSESTVSRIRTEHFPLTLESARPSHTSQYLCASSEWGTGELFFGEGSRLTVL.

Many counts were recorded for this clonotype. The chain joins TRBV9 to TRBJ1-1; D unclear. Looked up from germline, CDR1 is SGDLS and CDR2 is YYNGEE. CDR3 length: 13 amino acids. Trimming stripped 0 bases from V and 6 bases from J, with 9 bases between. For the CDR3, the DNA is TGTGCCAGCAGCGTAGGGTTGGTCGCTGAAGCTTTCTTT. Translating it yields CASSVGLVAEAFF.

This clonotype was observed many times. The V gene is TRBV20-1, the J gene TRBJ2-7; TRBD2 matches at 10 bases. This CDR3 region has 14 residues. After removal of 0 bases from V and 4 bases from J, the junction contained 3 bases not matched to a gene. CDR1 DFQATT and CDR2 SNEGSKA come from the germline V gene (reference sequence). CDR3 nucleotides: TGCAGTGCTAGAGATCTACTAGCGGGGTACGAGCAGTACTTC. Protein product: CSARDLLAGYEQYF.

The table lists this clonotype with a few counts. This rearrangement joins TRBV19 to TRBJ2-7; 9 bases fit TRBD1. V gave up 7 bases and J gave up 3 bases; unmatched junction bases: 10. CDR3 length equals 15 residues. Germline V gene data show CDR1 as LNHDA and CDR2 as SQIVND (reference sequence). The CDR3 bases are TGTGCCAGTACAAAAACCCCGACAGGGGGCTACGAGCAGTACTTC. This encodes CASTKTPTGGYEQYF. The full variable domain, in which reference TRBV19 and TRBJ2-7 provide the parts outside the CDR3, is DGGITQSPKYLFRKEGQNVTLSCEQNLNHDAMYWYRQDPGQGLRLIYYSQIVNDFQKGDIAEGYSVSREKKESFPLTVTSAQKNPTAFYLCASTKTPTGGYEQYFGPGTRLTVT.

The rearrangement uses TRBV19 and TRBJ2-7; 9 bases match TRBD2. Per germline, CDR1 LNHDA and CDR2 SQIVND (reference sequence). This CDR3 spans 16 amino acids. V was clipped by 2 bases and J by 6 bases; unmatched bases: 11. This CDR3 is CASSIISGGPTGEQYF. The CDR3 nucleotides read TGTGCCAGTAGTATAATCAGCGGGGGGCCCACCGGCGAGCAGTACTTC.

This clonotype was counted at least ten times. This rearrangement joins TRBV19 to TRBJ1-1, with 7 bases matching TRBD1. Germline V CDR1 and CDR2: LNHDA, SQIVND (reference sequence). CDR3 length: 14 residues. Trimming took 5 bases from V and 5 from J; bases not matched to a gene: 8. This CDR3 reads CASSPEDRPTEAFF. The CDR3 DNA reads as TGTGCCAGTAGTCCCGAGGACAGGCCGACTGAAGCTTTCTTT.

This clonotype was detected many times. The chain links TRBV18 to TRBJ1-2; D is undetermined. The germline CDR1 and CDR2 sequences are KGHSH and LQKENI. V lost 0 bases and J lost 2, with 10 bases in between. The CDR3 is made up of 15 amino acids. Here the CDR3 DNA reads TGTGCCAGCTCACCACCATCAGGAGAGAACTATGGCTACACCTTC. Protein sequence: CASSPPSGENYGYTF. Combining the CDR3 with reference TRBV18 and TRBJ1-2 gives the whole variable domain NAGVMQNPRHLVRRRGQEARLRCSPMKGHSHVYWYRQLPEEGLKFMVYLQKENIIDESGMPKERFSAEFPKEGPSILRIQQVVRGDSAAYFCASSPPSGENYGYTFGSGTRLTVV.

Many counts were recorded for this clonotype. For the CDR3, the DNA is TGTGCCATCAGCGGGACAGGCATGAACACTGAAGCTTTCTTT. Protein product: CAISGTGMNTEAFF. The chain recombines TRBV10-3 with TRBJ1-1; 8 bases map to TRBD1. The CDR3 length is 14 residues. Trimming removed 6 bases from V and 0 bases from J; junction bases left unmatched: 3. Germline V gives CDR1 ENHRY, CDR2 SYGVKD.

With respect to this clonotype: This is likely an artifact of a read error, given a far larger clone one base away. The chain has TRBV11-3 and TRBJ2-1; no reliable D call. The CDR3 contains 13 residues. Germline V gene data show CDR1 as SGHNT and CDR2 as YENEEA. In DNA form, the CDR3 reads TGTGCCAGCAGCTTAGTGTCGCTTGAGACCCGGTACTTC. Translating it yields CASSLVSLETRYF.

This clonotype has a count of ten or more. The chain combines TRBV12-3 or TRBV12-4 with TRBJ2-7; TRBD2 is a possible D gene (5 bases). V lost 3 bases and J 6 bases, leaving 21 bases between the germline ends. CDR3 length equals 16 residues. CDR3 DNA: TGTGCCAGCAGTTTGGCGCCGAGCTCGTCCCGGGGCGAGCAGTACTTC. This codes for CASSLAPSSSRGEQYF.

Many counts were recorded for this clonotype. This rearrangement joins TRBV10-3 to TRBJ1-4, with 10 bases lining up with TRBD1. CDR1 ENHRY and CDR2 SYGVKD come from the germline V gene. The CDR3 is made up of 14 amino acids. The V gene end was trimmed by 6 bases and the J gene end by 8 bases; junction bases not matched to a gene: 6. The CDR3 nucleotides are TGTGCCATCAGCCCGGACAGGGGGAGGGAAAAACTGTTTTTT. It yields the protein CAISPDRGREKLFF.

As regards this clonotype: A read error is the likely source, as a far larger clone sits one nucleotide away. The chain is built from TRBV2 and TRBJ2-7, with 9 bases identical to TRBD2. The J call may be wrong; the DNA end is better matched by TRBJ2-3. From germline, CDR1 is SNHLY and CDR2 FYNNEI. The CDR3 has 15 residues. In DNA, the CDR3 is TGTGCCAGCAGGCCGGTAGCGGGAGTCGTAGATACGCAGTATTTT. It translates to CASRPVAGVVDTQYF.

This clonotype has at least ten counts. V and J are TRBV27 and TRBJ2-3; 10 positions agree with TRBD2. CDR1 is MNHEY, CDR2 SMNVEV, per germline (reference sequence). J lost 3 bases, V lost 2 bases, and 5 bases had no gene match. The length of the CDR3 is 16 residues. Written as DNA, the CDR3 is TGTGCCAGCAGTTTAATCGCTAGCGGGAGAACAGATACGCAGTATTTT. Translation gives CASSLIASGRTDTQYF.

This clonotype was detected ten times or more. The V call is TRBV19, the J call TRBJ1-6, with D unclear. Trimming pared 5 bases from V and 0 bases from J, leaving 8 bases between. Germline V lookup: CDR1 LNHDA, CDR2 SQIVND (reference sequence). The CDR3 is 15 residues long. CDR3 sequence reads: CASSGRSSYNSPLHF. The CDR3 DNA sequence: TGTGCCAGTAGTGGTAGGAGCTCCTATAATTCACCCCTCCACTTT. The full variable domain, its missing parts supplied by reference TRBV19 and TRBJ1-6, is DGGITQSPKYLFRKEGQNVTLSCEQNLNHDAMYWYRQDPGQGLRLIYYSQIVNDFQKGDIAEGYSVSREKKESFPLTVTSAQKNPTAFYLCASSGRSSYNSPLHFGNGTRLTVT.

This clonotype was seen many times. The V gene is TRBV11-2, the J gene TRBJ2-1, with a tentative D call TRBD2 (5 bases). Deletions cut 4 bases from V and 7 bases from J, with 11 bases between. The CDR3 contains 13 residues. Germline CDR1 is SGHAT and CDR2 is FQNNGV. In nucleotides, the CDR3 is TGTGCCAGCAGCTCTCTCCGGGATAATGAGCAGTTCTTC. It specifies CASSSLRDNEQFF.

This clonotype was seen repeatedly, ten times or more. The chain recombines TRBV9 with TRBJ1-6; 10 positions match TRBD1. J lost 10 bases, V lost 4 bases, and 8 bases had no gene match. The CDR3 has 15 amino acids. Germline CDR1 and CDR2: SGDLS and YYNGEE. The CDR3 sequence is CASSPWTGGASPLHF. In DNA, the CDR3 is TGTGCCAGCAGCCCTTGGACAGGGGGTGCCTCACCCCTCCACTTT. The variable domain in full, completed from reference TRBV9 and TRBJ1-6, reads DSGVTQTPKHLITATGQRVTLRCSPRSGDLSVYWYQQSLDQGLQFLIQYYNGEERAKGNILERFSAQQFPDLHSELNLSSLELGDSALYFCASSPWTGGASPLHFGNGTRLTVT.

This clonotype was seen many times. The CDR3 region has the DNA TGTGCCTGGCAGGGGAAGGGTAACTATGGCTACACCTTC. Encoded protein: CAWQGKGNYGYTF. The chain carries TRBV30 and TRBJ1-2, with D possibly TRBD1 on 6 matching bases. The CDR3 totals 13 residues. V was trimmed by 5 bases and J by 1 base, leaving 11 bases between them. Per the germline V gene, CDR1 is GTSNPN and CDR2 is SVGIG (reference sequence).

A remark on this clonotype: A much larger clone differs by one base, so this may be a read error. The genes are TRBV11-2 and TRBJ1-1, with D tentatively TRBD1 (5 bases). The CDR3 covers 15 residues. Trimming took 1 base from V and 0 from J, leaving 9 bases between them. CDR1 and CDR2 (germline): SGHAT, FQNNGV. The CDR3 nucleotides are TGTGCCAGCAGCTTAGGGGGCGTCATGAACACTGAAGCTTTCTTT. Protein sequence: CASSLGGVMNTEAFF.

This clonotype was detected many times. The chain links TRBV14 to TRBJ2-3; weak D call: TRBD2 (5 bases). This CDR3 is built from 15 residues. Germline CDR1 is SGHDN and CDR2 is FVKESK. V lost 0 bases and J lost 5, with 12 bases in between. The DNA of the CDR3 is TGTGCCAGCAGCCAAGATGGGGTAGCGATAGATACGCAGTATTTT. Translation: CASSQDGVAIDTQYF.

The V and J genes are TRBV27 and TRBJ2-7; 14 bases line up with TRBD2. From germline, CDR1 is MNHEY and CDR2 SMNVEV (reference sequence). The V segment lost 3 bases and the J segment 4 bases; nucleotides outside the gene matches: 11. This CDR3 contains 18 residues. CDR3 protein: CASSLRLTSGRAGYEQYF. The CDR3, as DNA: TGTGCCAGCAGTTTGAGACTGACTAGCGGGAGGGCCGGGTACGAGCAGTACTTC.

The table lists this clonotype with many counts. This chain links TRBV20-1 with TRBJ2-2, with TRBD2 matching over 11 bases. Per germline, CDR1 DFQATT and CDR2 SNEGSKA (reference sequence). This CDR3 has 17 residues. Losses at the gene ends were 2 bases for V and 0 bases for J; bases not matched to a gene: 5. The CDR3 loop reads CSARSVTSGANTGELFF. CDR3 DNA sequence: TGCAGTGCTAGAAGTGTGACTAGCGGGGCGAACACCGGGGAGCTGTTTTTT.